Given below is one T cell receptor beta chain in context. Its recognized antigen is unknown. A read error may explain this, as a much larger clone is one base away. TCRbeta-specific cDNA was reverse-transcribed from around 0.45 ug total RNA using a constant-region primer and ProtoScript II reverse transcriptase. Construction of the TCRbeta libraries relied on three nested rounds of multiplex PCR, following a slightly modified ARM-PCR procedure. The first two PCR rounds used multiplex TRBV1-TRBV30 forward primers with a Cbeta reverse primer, each for approximately 11 cycles. Sample barcodes and Illumina adapters were attached in a final 25-cycle PCR using Deep VentR polymerase. Amplicons of 200-500 bp were gel-purified with a QIAquick gel extraction kit before sequencing. An Illumina HiSeq 2500 was used to sequence the TCRbeta amplicons, generating 250-bp paired-end reads. The original pipeline was this. Reads were quality-trimmed with Trimmomatic v0.33, and paired reads were merged with FLASH v1.2.11 to recover full CDR3 sequences. MiGEC v1.2.1b assigned V, D and J germline segments to the rearranged TCRbeta sequences. Clonotype statistics and Shannon-Wiener diversity indices were calculated with VDJtools v1.0.0. Except for diversity analysis, only the 250 most abundant clonotypes of each sample were used in subsequent analyses to reduce sampling bias. TCRdb applied fastp at Q25 and MiXCR to the public reads, then kept only in-frame beta chains. Rows with a matching CDR3 protein are joined into one entry that keeps the most common DNA and genes. Here the V and J calls rest on TCRdb's processing, not on the authors' analysis. The sample table records approximately 340,000 distinct CDR3 sequences; less than 70% of these occur just once. 6.5% of the sample is in the top ten clones.

TRIzol reagent was used to extract blood RNA from unsorted whole blood, while the DNeasy Blood & Tissue kit provided the germline DNA. At the time of sampling, the patients had chronic HBV infection and had not received any treatment. Approximately 4 milliliters of peripheral blood were collected into K2EDTA tubes before surgery. The record originates from a study of tumor-infiltrating lymphocytes in primary liver carcinoma (dated by TCRdb to about 2017). In terms of the full investigation: Five patients with histopathologically diagnosed primary liver carcinoma underwent surgical resection in China between late 2015 and 2016. Of the five patients (three men and two women, aged 30 to 69 years), four had hepatocellular carcinoma and one had combined HCC and intrahepatic cholangiocarcinoma. Tumors of the five patients were stage T1-T3 N0M0 with maximum diameters of about 4 to 10 cm. Roughly 3.65 to 7.13 million productive TCRbeta reads were obtained per sample, and no significant difference in read depth was found between tissue types. Across five regions of each liver tumor, along with adjacent normal tissue and blood, the study brought together TCRbeta repertoire sequencing, expression microarrays and whole-exome sequencing. A total of 35 specimens from 5 patients underwent TCRbeta repertoire sequencing, comprising 25 tumor regions, 5 adjacent noncancerous liver tissues and 5 peripheral blood samples. Reproducibility between technical replicate repertoires was high, with correlation coefficients above 0.95 and mean shared-clone rates approximately 0.9.

From the cysteine through the phenylalanine, the CDR3 covers 15 amino acids. Only the CDR3 DNA stays, 45 bases, in frame from base 1. CDR1 and CDR2 are drawn from the germline V gene: MNHEY, SVGEGT. Study-level results and caveats: Only a few patients were included in the study, and the authors note that the findings should be validated in a larger study. Bulk unsorted samples precluded comparing CD4+ and CD8+ T cell repertoires. The top 250 clones accounted for a significantly greater share of the repertoire in tumors than in blood (p = 0.039). Repertoire overlap was higher between tumor regions (mean about 35%) than tumor-adjacent (around 17%) or tumor-blood (approximately 14%) pairs, consistent with antigen-driven expansion. Only the TCR beta chain was sequenced, so true repertoire diversity is likely underestimated because unpaired alpha chains were not captured.

The chain uses TRBV6-2 or TRBV6-3 and TRBJ2-4; a stretch of 8 junction bases matches TRBD1. The TCR comes from a man in his forties with primary liver carcinoma and hepatitis B virus infection. Sequencing was performed on peripheral blood. The sequenced DNA is TGTGCCAGCAGCGATCAGGGGGCAGCCAAACACATTCAGTACTTC. It translates as CASSDQGAAKHIQYF.